This T cell receptor beta chain was sequenced during a study of vaccination and CD4 T cells after COVID-19 (dated by TCRdb to between 2021 and 2023). For context, the study as a whole: Convalescent patients had a positive SARS-CoV-2 result on nasal swab PCR, and of these patients, about ten had mild disease and one had severe disease. Six males and four females were included in the convalescent cohort, with two Hispanic individuals, seven Caucasians, two Asians and one multiracial person represented. Post-vaccine blood samples were collected a median of about 66 days after the second vaccine dose, ranging from roughly 13 to 250 days. The spike-specific CD4+ TCR repertoire was compared before and after mRNA vaccination in over nine COVID-19 convalescent patients and 4 infection-naive healthy vaccine recipients. Participants got two doses of the Pfizer-BioNTech BNT162b2 vaccine (n=8) or two doses of the Moderna mRNA-1273 vaccine (n=2). Post-COVID blood samples from convalescent patients were collected a median of roughly 100 days after diagnosis, with a range of roughly 30 to 170 days. Culture stimuli were overlapping spike peptide pools from SARS-CoV-2 and from the common cold coronaviruses HCoV-NL63, HCoV-OC43 and HCoV-229E. As controls, cultures received a CEFX viral epitope pool (the positive control), an HIV-1 Nef peptide pool (the negative control), or no peptide at all.

In light of the paper, this sample's treatment or condition label describes: roughly 11-day PBMC culture with coronavirus spike peptide pools or control peptides (ViraFEST assay). The ViraFEST assay, used in the study, expanded antigen-specific T cells with peptide pools and then identified the expanded clonotypes through TCR sequencing. The positive SARS-CoV-2 PCR tests of the convalescent patients were dated from March to December 2020, before the Alpha, Beta and Delta variants emerged in the United States. Each well held millions of PBMCs cultured in IMDM containing roughly 5% human AB serum and about 10 IU/ml IL-2, with roughly 10 ug/ml peptide pools added. Half of the culture medium was replaced with fresh IL-2-containing medium on days 3 and 7. Once the cells had been in culture for less than 11 days, the EasySep CD4+ T cell isolation kit was used to isolate CD4+ T cells by negative selection. Ficoll-Paque Plus gradient centrifugation was used to isolate PBMCs from whole blood, and the isolated PBMCs were then either used fresh or cryopreserved at -140C. In general, triplicate wells were set up for every culture condition.

Regarding this clonotype: Which antigen it targets is not known. The input lacks base qualities; no much larger clone sits a single base away.

The paper's findings and limits, for the study overall: Only a relatively small number of convalescent patients were included in the study, and early timepoints following natural infection were not analyzed. Among convalescent patients, a median about 86% of the SARS-CoV-2-reactive clones seen after vaccination appeared only after vaccination, which suggests priming specific to the vaccine. In convalescent patients, nearly all vaccine-specific clones (304 of 307) were found to be mono-reactive for SARS-CoV-2 spike rather than cross-reactive with common cold coronaviruses. An increase in the median number of SARS-CoV-2-reactive clonotypes from around 20 after infection to roughly 38 after vaccination was observed, but the change was not found to be significant.

Libraries were made using PCR. TCR sequencing of DNA from cultured CD4+ T cells used the Oncomine TCR Beta short-read assay at the Johns Hopkins FTIC core. The QIAamp micro DNA kit was used to extract genomic DNA from the cultured CD4+ T cells. Oncomine TCR Beta libraries from cultured CD4+ T cells were pooled using unique dual indexes and sequenced on an Illumina iSeq 100. The original methods were these. Non-productive sequences were filtered out, and CDR3s that did not start with C, did not end with F or W, or were shorter than 7 amino acids were discarded. The MANAFEST web application identified antigen-specific clonotypes by comparing peptide-stimulated wells against reference wells and other culture wells. For a clone to be called positive, the clone needed an FDR below 0.05, an odds ratio above 5, and a productive frequency above 0.1% in at least two of three replicate wells. A clonotype was classed as cross-reactive if the clonotype showed significant expansion both in SARS-CoV-2 spike wells and in at least one common cold coronavirus spike condition. Levenshtein distances (stringdist) and unrooted phylogenetic trees (ape) in R version 3.6.1 were used to assess CDR3 homology. TCRdb trimmed the raw reads at Q25, called clones with MiXCR and kept productive beta chains. Rows are combined by CDR3 protein, so each entry shows the most common genes and DNA. The V and J calls and clone size are TCRdb's, not the authors'. The sample table shows about 11,000 distinct CDR3 sequences, and 45% are seen once. The ten largest clonotypes hold about a fifth of the sample.

Taken from the germline V gene (reference sequence), the CDR1 and CDR2 loops are DFQATT and SNEGSKA. V is pruned by 6 bases and J by 0 bases, leaving 11 bases of the junction without a gene match. From the cysteine through the phenylalanine, the CDR3 covers 17 amino acids. Kept here is only the CDR3 DNA, which spans 51 bases and is read in frame from base 1. This TCR derives from a human donor with COVID-19. The V gene is TRBV20-1 and the J gene is TRBJ1-6; TRBD1 matches 7 bases in the middle. Sample: cultured CD4+ T cells from blood, taken after SARS-CoV-2 vaccination. Here the CDR3 is given as CSAFRDSGSSYNSPLHF. The sequenced DNA is TGCAGTGCCTTCCGGGACAGCGGCAGCTCCTATAATTCACCCCTCCACTTT.